Each of the 7 T cell receptor beta chains below was sequenced from the same sample in a study of cytomegalovirus exposure and HLA in healthy donors. With 60 Vbeta and 13 Jbeta primers, the PCR was carried out. The data were produced by immunoSEQ multiplex PCR, yet TCRdb's version contains in-frame clones alone and is incomplete. This table has about 170,000 clones, around 68% appearing once. Material: PBMCs. Source of these receptors: a middle-aged man in good health and CMV-seronegative.

The chain combines TRBV9 with TRBJ2-1; 9 nucleotides match TRBD2. V lost 6 bases and J lost 4; bases outside the gene matches: 8. CDR1 is SGDLS and CDR2 is YYNGEE in the germline V gene. This CDR3 comprises 15 residues. This chain's CDR3 is CASTPSGGPYNEQFF. The CDR3 bases are TGTGCCAGCACCCCGAGCGGGGGGCCATACAATGAGCAGTTCTTC.

The V and J genes are TRBV6-1 and TRBJ1-2; the D gene is possibly TRBD1 (5 bases). CDR3 length: 13 residues. V gave up 10 bases and J gave up 4 bases, with 16 bases separating them. Per germline, CDR1 MNHNS and CDR2 SASEGT. CDR3: CAKSKGPTYGYTF. As DNA, the CDR3 is TGTGCCAAAAGCAAGGGGCCGACCTATGGCTACACCTTC.

The chain has TRBV6-6 and TRBJ2-2, with 9 bases aligning to TRBD1. The germline V gene has CDR1 MNHNY and CDR2 SVGAGI (reference sequence). V lost 10 bases, J lost 7 bases, and 10 bases stayed unmatched. This CDR3 is 14 amino acids long. The CDR3 loop is CATYRGQGIGELFF. CDR3 DNA: TGTGCCACCTACAGGGGGCAGGGTATCGGGGAGCTGTTTTTT.

With respect to this clone: Other DNA sequences in this sample translate to the same CDR3. The V and J genes are TRBV2 and TRBJ1-1, with D possibly being TRBD1 (5 bases). The V end lost 5 bases, the J end lost 0 bases, and 7 bases lay between the germline ends. CDR3 length: 13 amino acids. Germline V gives CDR1 SNHLY, CDR2 FYNNEI. CDR3 DNA: TGTGCCAGCAGTACAGGATTGAACACTGAAGCTTTCTTT. This gives the protein CASSTGLNTEAFF.

This rearrangement joins TRBV29-1 to TRBJ2-7, with D possibly TRBD2 on 6 matching bases. Per germline, CDR1 SQVTM and CDR2 ANQGSEA. The CDR3 is made up of 13 amino acids. Deletions cut 4 bases from V and 6 bases from J, with 16 bases between. DNA for the CDR3: TGCAGCGTTGGCGGGACGGGCTCTCTCGAGCAGTACTTC. Translation: CSVGGTGSLEQYF.

This clone was recorded a few times. The gene calls are TRBV4-2 and TRBJ2-5, with TRBD2 matching over 10 bases. The J call may be wrong; the DNA end is better matched by TRBJ2-7. Germline assignment: CDR1 LGHNA and CDR2 YNFKEQ. This CDR3 is built from 20 residues. This CDR3 is CASSQDRPRGLAGVSYEQYF. In DNA, the CDR3 is TGTGCCAGCAGCCAAGATCGTCCGAGGGGCCTAGCGGGGGTGTCCTACGAGCAGTACTTC.

This clone was seen only a few times. The chain couples TRBV5-4 to TRBJ1-6, with TRBD1 matching 7 bases. The V gene's germline CDR1 is SGHNT and CDR2 YYREEE (reference sequence). V gave up 3 bases and J gave up 10 bases; unmatched junction bases: 10. The CDR3 totals 15 residues. The CDR3 reads CASSSVGQSTSPLHF. CDR3 in DNA: TGTGCCAGCAGCTCGGTGGGACAGTCGACATCACCCCTCCACTTT.